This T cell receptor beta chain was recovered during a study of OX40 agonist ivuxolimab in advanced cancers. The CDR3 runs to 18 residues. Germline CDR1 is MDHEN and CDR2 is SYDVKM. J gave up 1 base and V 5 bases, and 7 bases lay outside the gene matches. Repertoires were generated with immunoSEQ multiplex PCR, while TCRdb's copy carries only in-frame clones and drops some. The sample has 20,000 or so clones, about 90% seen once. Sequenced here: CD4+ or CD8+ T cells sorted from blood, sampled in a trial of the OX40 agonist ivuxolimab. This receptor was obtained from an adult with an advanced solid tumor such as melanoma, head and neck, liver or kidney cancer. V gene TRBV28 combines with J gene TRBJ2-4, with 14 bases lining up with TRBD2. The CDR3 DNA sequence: TGTGCCAGCAGTAGGAGACTAGCGGGAGGGCCGGCCAAAAACATTCAGTACTTC. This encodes CASSRRLAGGPAKNIQYF.